This passage covers 20 T cell receptor beta chains from one sample sequenced in a study of blood T cells in healthy people across ages. The use of a sample-barcoded 5' primer and a J-beta primer mix characterized a second PCR of about 6 to 11 cycles. TCRdb analysed the 5' RACE reads with MiXCR anew, one entry per CDR3 protein. The sample consists of roughly 800,000 distinct CDR3 sequences, under 40% of them appearing once. Sequences were obtained from blood. These receptors came from a man aged 18 to 30 in good health.

This clonotype was found a few times. The V gene is TRBV7-8, the J gene TRBJ2-2; the D is unclear. From germline, CDR1 is SGHVS and CDR2 FQNEAQ. The CDR3 length is 15 residues. Trimming removed 1 base from V and 1 base from J, with 7 bases in between. Written as DNA, the CDR3 is TGTGCCAGCAGCTTAGTCTTAGGGAACACCGGGGAGCTGTTTTTT. This gives the protein CASSLVLGNTGELFF.

The chain has TRBV28 and TRBJ2-1, with 8 bases fitting TRBD2. The CDR3 contains 14 residues. The trim removed 10 bases at V and 2 bases at J, leaving 7 bases unmatched. Germline V lookup: CDR1 MDHEN, CDR2 SYDVKM. In DNA form, the CDR3 reads TGTGCCACCCTATCCGGGGGGGCCTACAATGAGCAGTTCTTC. Translated: CATLSGGAYNEQFF.

This clonotype was found many times. The chain combines TRBV20-1 with TRBJ2-7; 9 bases agree with TRBD1. Germline loops: CDR1 DFQATT, CDR2 SNEGSKA (reference sequence). The CDR3 spans 16 residues. The V segment lost 4 bases and the J segment 2 bases; nucleotides outside the gene matches: 12. The CDR3 region is CSATTGTGKGTYEQYF. CDR3 nucleotides: TGCAGTGCTACAACCGGGACAGGGAAAGGGACCTACGAGCAGTACTTC.

Many counts were recorded for this clonotype. V usage is TRBV20-1 and J usage is TRBJ2-5; the match to TRBD2 covers 8 bases. CDR3 length: 15 amino acids. CDR1 DFQATT and CDR2 SNEGSKA come from the germline V gene (reference sequence). Trimming cost V 0 bases and J 1 base; bases outside gene matches: 4. The CDR3 nucleotides are TGCAGTGCTAGAGATCCTAGCGGGCTCCAAGAGACCCAGTACTTC. It yields the protein CSARDPSGLQETQYF.

The chain links TRBV7-9 to TRBJ2-7, with D perhaps TRBD1 (5 bases). The CDR3 sequence is 13 residues long. Trimming pared 2 bases from V and 5 bases from J, leaving 10 bases between. The germline CDR1 and CDR2 sequences are SEHNR and FQNEAQ (reference sequence). CDR3 loop: CASSLLGVHEQYF. CDR3 in DNA: TGTGCCAGCAGCTTATTAGGGGTGCACGAGCAGTACTTC.

This clonotype was seen at least ten times. V usage is TRBV20-1 and J usage is TRBJ1-2; D perhaps matches TRBD1 (5 bases). Trimming took off 2 bases at V and 5 bases at J, with 15 bases between the two ends. Germline V CDR1 and CDR2: DFQATT, SNEGSKA (reference sequence). The CDR3 covers 14 residues. This chain's CDR3 is CSARSSGTGYGYTF. The CDR3 nucleotides read TGCAGTGCTAGAAGTAGTGGGACCGGGTATGGCTACACCTTC.

This clonotype has just a few counts. This sequence joins TRBV9 and TRBJ2-3, with 12 bases that match TRBD2. The CDR3 has 18 residues. Germline V gene lookup returns CDR1 SGDLS and CDR2 YYNGEE. Trimming removed 6 bases from V and 0 bases from J; junction bases left unmatched: 11. The CDR3 coding sequence is TGTGCCAGCACCCAGGGGGGACTAGCGGGTGTTAGCACAGATACGCAGTATTTT. Its protein is CASTQGGLAGVSTDTQYF.

Of note for this clonotype: A much more abundant neighbour one base away suggests this may be a read error. This chain uses TRBV20-1 with TRBJ2-1; 8 bases are a match to TRBD2. From germline, CDR1 is DFQATT and CDR2 SNEGSKA (reference sequence). V shed 4 bases, J shed 2 bases, and the junction held 4 bases outside the gene matches. The CDR3 is 14 amino acids. The CDR3 bases are TGCAGTGCTAACGGGGGGGTTACCTACAATGAGCAGTTCTTC. Translation: CSANGGVTYNEQFF.

This clonotype was counted at least ten times. The J gene is TRBJ1-2, the V gene TRBV6-5; D is uncertain. V lost 6 bases, J lost 7 bases, and 24 bases lay in between. Germline-derived CDR1 and CDR2 are MNHEY and SVGAGI. This CDR3 comprises 16 residues. CDR3 amino acids: CASSGEEGSDFTGYTF. The CDR3 bases are TGTGCCAGCAGCGGCGAGGAGGGCTCGGATTTTACTGGCTACACCTTC.

This clonotype has just a few counts. The V and J genes are TRBV7-2 and TRBJ1-5, with 9 bases that match TRBD1. Per germline, CDR1 SGHTA and CDR2 FQGNSA. There are 15 residues in the CDR3. J gave up 5 bases and V 1 base, and 3 bases lay outside the gene matches. The CDR3 sequence is CASSLEGQGHQPQHF. In nucleotides, the CDR3 is TGTGCCAGCAGCTTAGAAGGACAGGGGCATCAGCCCCAGCATTTT.

Only a few counts were recorded for this clonotype. The V call is TRBV9, the J call TRBJ2-3; TRBD2 matches at 14 bases. J lost 2 bases, V lost 3 bases, and 2 bases had no gene match. Germline V CDR1 and CDR2: SGDLS, YYNGEE. CDR3 size: 16 residues. As DNA, the CDR3 is TGTGCCAGCAGCGCGACTAGCGGGGGGGTCACAGATACGCAGTATTTT. Translating gives CASSATSGGVTDTQYF.

The chain couples TRBV27 to TRBJ1-4; D is unclear. This CDR3 is 15 amino acids long. With 5 bases removed from V and 8 bases from J, the gap between germline ends came to 18 bases. Looked up from germline, CDR1 is MNHEY and CDR2 is SMNVEV (reference sequence). The CDR3 sequence is CASSALNTEKEKLFF. The CDR3 DNA reads as TGTGCCAGCAGTGCCCTTAATACAGAAAAGGAAAAACTGTTTTTT. Complete variable domain (other parts from reference TRBV27 and TRBJ1-4): EAQVTQNPRYLITVTGKKLTVTCSQNMNHEYMSWYRQDPGLGLRQIYYSMNVEVTDKGDVPEGYKVSRKEKRNFPLILESPSPNQTSLYFCASSALNTEKEKLFFGSGTQLSVL.

This clonotype was seen repeatedly, ten times or more. The CDR3 nucleotides read TGTGCCAGCAGGGACAGGGCCCGGGGAGCTTTCTTT. Its translation is CASRDRARGAFF. The V and J genes are TRBV2 and TRBJ1-1, with 8 positions matching TRBD1. The V gene end was trimmed by 6 bases and the J gene end by 10 bases; junction bases not matched to a gene: 7. CDR3 size: 12 residues. Germline CDR1 is SNHLY and CDR2 is FYNNEI.

This clonotype has a count of ten or more. The chain is built from TRBV27 and TRBJ2-5; TRBD2 matches at 12 bases. Germline V gives CDR1 MNHEY, CDR2 SMNVEV (reference sequence). Trimming removed 5 bases from V and 4 bases from J; junction bases left unmatched: 5. The length of the CDR3 is 15 residues. CDR3: CASSPQTSGGETQYF. The CDR3 region has the DNA TGTGCCAGCAGTCCTCAGACTAGCGGGGGAGAGACCCAGTACTTC.

In its sample, this clonotype was seen a few times. The chain joins TRBV20-1 to TRBJ2-7; D is uncertain. The CDR3 has 13 amino acids. V lost 6 bases, J lost 7 bases, and 19 bases lay in between. Germline V gene lookup returns CDR1 DFQATT and CDR2 SNEGSKA (reference sequence). The CDR3 is CSAPSWMGNEQYF. In DNA form, the CDR3 reads TGCAGTGCCCCCTCATGGATGGGCAATGAGCAGTACTTC.

The gene calls are TRBV5-1 and TRBJ1-1, with a possible D match to TRBD1 (5 bases). CDR1 SGHRS and CDR2 YFSETQ come from the germline V gene. V lost 0 bases and J lost 4, with 16 bases in between. The CDR3 has 16 amino acids. The CDR3 here is CASSLEGAGRGTEAFF. The CDR3, as DNA: TGCGCCAGCAGCTTGGAAGGGGCAGGGAGGGGCACTGAAGCTTTCTTT.

This clonotype was counted a single time. J is TRBJ2-7 and V is TRBV30, with 7 bases that match TRBD1. This CDR3 spans 13 amino acids. V trimming: 3 bases; J trimming: 6 bases; junction bases outside the gene matches: 8. The germline gives CDR1 GTSNPN, CDR2 SVGIG (reference sequence). CDR3 nucleotide sequence: TGTGCCTGGAGAACGACAGGGCTGGCCGAGCAGTACTTC. Amino acid sequence: CAWRTTGLAEQYF.

This clonotype was picked up a small number of times. J is TRBJ1-2 and V is TRBV20-1; D is unresolved. Trimming took 4 bases from V and 4 from J, leaving 13 bases between them. The CDR3 covers 13 residues. Germline assignment: CDR1 DFQATT and CDR2 SNEGSKA (reference sequence). CDR3 bases: TGCAGTGCTACAGTAAATTTCGGCTATGGCTACACCTTC. This codes for CSATVNFGYGYTF.

This clonotype has a count of ten or more. The chain is built from TRBV5-1 and TRBJ2-3; D may be TRBD1 or TRBD2 (5 bases each). This CDR3 comprises 14 residues. Germline-derived CDR1 and CDR2 are SGHRS and YFSETQ. V lost 1 base and J 6 bases, leaving 12 bases between the germline ends. Here the CDR3 reads CASSLSWGFDTQYF. The CDR3 DNA is TGCGCCAGCAGCTTGAGTTGGGGGTTTGATACGCAGTATTTT.

As regards this clonotype: A much larger clone is a single base away; this may be a read error. V gene TRBV20-1 combines with J gene TRBJ2-3; possible D gene TRBD2, 5 bases. Between the trimmed V and J ends, which lost 1 base and 2 bases, there was a span of 13 bases. From germline, CDR1 is DFQATT and CDR2 SNEGSKA (reference sequence). This CDR3 contains 15 residues. The DNA for the CDR3 is TGCAGTGCTAGAGCCGGGCCCGGGGTCACAGATACGCAGTATTTT. It is translated as CSARAGPGVTDTQYF.